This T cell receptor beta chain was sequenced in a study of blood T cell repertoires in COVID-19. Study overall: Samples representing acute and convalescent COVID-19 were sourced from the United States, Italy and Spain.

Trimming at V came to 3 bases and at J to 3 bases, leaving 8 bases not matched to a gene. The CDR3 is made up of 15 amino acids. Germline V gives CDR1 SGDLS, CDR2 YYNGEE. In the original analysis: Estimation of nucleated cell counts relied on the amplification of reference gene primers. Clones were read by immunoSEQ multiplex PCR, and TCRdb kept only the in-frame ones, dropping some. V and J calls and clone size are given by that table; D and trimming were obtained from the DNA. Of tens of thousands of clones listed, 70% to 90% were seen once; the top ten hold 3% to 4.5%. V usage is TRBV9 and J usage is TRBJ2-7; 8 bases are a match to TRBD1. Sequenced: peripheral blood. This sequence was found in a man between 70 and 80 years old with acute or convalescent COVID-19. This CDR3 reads CASSARTGQNYEQYF. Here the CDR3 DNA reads TGTGCCAGCAGCGCTCGGACAGGGCAAAACTACGAGCAGTACTTC.